This entry lists 15 T cell receptor beta chains sequenced from one sample in a study of blood T cell repertoires in COVID-19. Using immunoSEQ multiplex PCR, the repertoire was profiled, and TCRdb retains in-frame clones only, with some absent. Of a few hundred thousand clones detected, less than 90% appear once; the ten largest clones hold over 2%. Sequenced: peripheral blood. These receptors all stem from a woman aged 50 to 60 with acute or convalescent COVID-19.

The rearrangement joins TRBV7-2 to TRBJ2-5; D remains ambiguous. Per germline, CDR1 SGHTA and CDR2 FQGNSA. Trimming pared 1 base from V and 1 base from J, leaving 7 bases between. There are 14 residues in the CDR3. CDR3 nucleotides: TGTGCCAGCAGCTTAGGTAGAAGCCAAGAGACCCAGTACTTC. It translates to CASSLGRSQETQYF.

The rearrangement links TRBV3-1 (or the pseudogene TRBV3-2) to TRBJ2-2; D possibly corresponds to TRBD2 (6 bases). The CDR3 is made up of 16 amino acids. V was trimmed by 4 bases and J by 2 bases, leaving 14 bases between them. The V gene's germline CDR1 is LGHDT and CDR2 YNNKEL (reference sequence). The CDR3 here is CASSPYLGGNTGELFF. The CDR3 DNA reads TGTGCCAGCAGCCCCTATTTGGGGGGAAACACCGGGGAGCTGTTTTTT.

The table lists this clone with a count of one. The gene calls are TRBV29-1 and TRBJ2-2, with TRBD1 as a possible D gene (5 bases). Germline-derived CDR1 and CDR2 are SQVTM and ANQGSEA. The V gene lost 8 bases and the J gene lost 1 base, with 20 bases spanning the gap. The CDR3 totals 16 residues. The CDR3: CSISGDPGQNTGELFF. DNA of the CDR3: TGCAGCATTTCTGGAGACCCCGGACAGAACACCGGGGAGCTGTTTTTT.

This chain joins TRBV7-2 and TRBJ2-7, with D unresolved. The V end lost 3 bases, the J end lost 2 bases, and 8 bases lay between the germline ends. The CDR3 contains 13 residues. The V gene's germline CDR1 is SGHTA and CDR2 FQGNSA. The DNA for the CDR3 is TGTGCCAGCAGCTTCGCAGGAACCTACGAGCAGTACTTC. Residues: CASSFAGTYEQYF.

The chain carries TRBV6-5 and TRBJ2-5; D possibly corresponds to TRBD2 (6 bases). The V end lost 3 bases, the J end lost 5 bases, and 13 bases lay between the germline ends. CDR3 size: 14 residues. Germline V gene sequence: CDR1 MNHEY, CDR2 SVGAGI. CDR3 sequence (DNA): TGTGCCAGCAGTTATGGGGGGAGAGGGGAGACCCAGTACTTC. It specifies CASSYGGRGETQYF.

This clone has only one observation. The chain is built from TRBV9 and TRBJ1-5; 8 nucleotides match TRBD1. This CDR3 is 15 amino acids long. Trimming cost V 4 bases and J 4 bases; bases outside gene matches: 7. The germline V gene encodes CDR1 SGDLS and CDR2 YYNGEE. CDR3 protein: CASSSWTGLNQPQHF. The DNA for the CDR3 is TGTGCCAGCAGCTCATGGACAGGGCTTAATCAGCCCCAGCATTTT.

This chain uses TRBV4-3 with TRBJ2-5, with TRBD1 as a possible D gene (6 bases). The V end was cut by 2 bases, the J end by 2 bases, with 9 bases between. Germline V gene lookup returns CDR1 LGHNA and CDR2 YSLEER. The CDR3 spans 14 residues. The CDR3 DNA reads as TGCGCCAGCAGCCAAACAGGGAAACAAGAGACCCAGTACTTC. Translation gives CASSQTGKQETQYF.

This clone was detected only a few times. The genes are TRBV9 and TRBJ1-4; 8 positions match TRBD1. The CDR3 has 17 amino acids. Trimming took 4 bases from V and 4 from J; bases not matched to a gene: 12. Germline V lookup: CDR1 SGDLS, CDR2 YYNGEE. The CDR3 is CASSPGVGTGHNEKLFF. DNA of the CDR3: TGTGCCAGCAGCCCGGGGGTGGGGACAGGACATAATGAAAAACTGTTTTTT.

V gene TRBV27 combines with J gene TRBJ1-1, with 7 bases matching TRBD1. Germline CDR1 reads MNHEY; CDR2 reads SMNVEV (reference sequence). V lost 5 bases to trimming and J lost 1 base; unmatched junction nucleotides: 10. This CDR3 comprises 16 residues. CDR3 protein: CASSLTGERPNTEAFF. CDR3 coding DNA: TGTGCCAGCAGTCTTACAGGGGAACGACCGAACACTGAAGCTTTCTTT.

This clone was counted once. The rearrangement joins TRBV6-6 to TRBJ1-2; the D gene is possibly TRBD1 (6 bases). This CDR3 comprises 16 residues. V lost 5 bases and J 0 bases, leaving 16 bases between the germline ends. Germline V gives CDR1 MNHNY, CDR2 SVGAGI (reference sequence). The CDR3 nucleotides read TGTGCCAGCAGTCTGACAGGCAGAGTAGCTAACTATGGCTACACCTTC. Protein: CASSLTGRVANYGYTF.

This clone was counted once. V is TRBV7-2 and J is TRBJ2-7, with 12 bases matching TRBD2. The length of the CDR3 is 16 residues. J gave up 4 bases and V 5 bases, and 9 bases lay outside the gene matches. Germline V gene sequence: CDR1 SGHTA, CDR2 FQGNSA. CDR3 nucleotides: TGTGCCAGCAGCGCCCGGCTAGCGGGAGGGCCATACGAGCAGTACTTC. Translated: CASSARLAGGPYEQYF.

The chain combines TRBV7-8 with TRBJ1-5; 8 bases fit TRBD1. After removal of 2 bases from V and 0 bases from J, the junction contained 9 bases not matched to a gene. Germline V CDR1 and CDR2: SGHVS, FQNEAQ. The CDR3 has 18 residues. CDR3 bases: TGTGCCAGCAGCTTATCGGGGACAGGAGTCTTTAGCAATCAGCCCCAGCATTTT. It codes for CASSLSGTGVFSNQPQHF. Supplemented by reference TRBV7-8 and TRBJ1-5, the full variable domain reads GAGVSQSPRYKVAKRGQDVALRCDPISGHVSLFWYQQALGQGPEFLTYFQNEAQLDKSGLPSDRFFAERPEGSVSTLKIQRTQQEDSAVYLCASSLSGTGVFSNQPQHFGDGTRLSIL.

J is TRBJ1-2 and V is TRBV29-1, with D tentatively TRBD1 (5 bases). The germline gives CDR1 SQVTM, CDR2 ANQGSEA. The germline V and J ends were trimmed by 3 bases and 4 bases, with 12 bases remaining between them. This CDR3 region has 13 residues. In DNA, the CDR3 is TGCAGCGTTGACGGAGGGGTCGGCTATGGCTACACCTTC. Residues: CSVDGGVGYGYTF.

The V call is TRBV12-3 or TRBV12-4, the J call TRBJ2-3, with D perhaps TRBD1 (6 bases). This CDR3 region has 11 residues. Trimming shortened V by 6 bases and J by 7 bases, and 8 bases separated the two germline ends. CDR3 region: CASRDSHTQYF. The CDR3 DNA is TGTGCCAGCAGGGACAGTCATACGCAGTATTTT.

The chain has TRBV19 and TRBJ1-2, with 8 bases matching TRBD1. Losses at the gene ends were 5 bases for V and 8 bases for J; bases not matched to a gene: 10. CDR1 LNHDA and CDR2 SQIVND come from the germline V gene (reference sequence). There are 14 residues in the CDR3. CDR3 bases: TGTGCCAGTAGTTTCCCGGACAGGGTTAGGGGCTACACCTTC. Residues: CASSFPDRVRGYTF.